What follows describes a single T cell receptor beta chain. CDR1 is SGDLS, CDR2 YYNGEE, per germline. This CDR3 is built from 12 residues. The V and J ends lost 4 bases and 10 bases respectively, with 14 bases between them. Using immunoSEQ multiplex PCR, the repertoire was profiled, and TCRdb retains in-frame clones only, with some absent. The sample carries tens of thousands of clones, approximately 84% recorded once. This entry belongs to a study of blood T cell repertoires in COVID-19. The rearrangement uses TRBV9 and TRBJ1-1, with a weak D call TRBD1 (6 bases). The sequenced sample consisted of peripheral blood. The sequence was obtained from a human donor in a cohort sampled during active COVID-19. CDR3 nucleotide sequence: TGTGCCAGCAGCTTAGACAGGAGTGGAGCTTTCTTT. Protein sequence: CASSLDRSGAFF.